This T cell receptor (beta chain) was sequenced in a study of regulatory T cells in long-lasting Graves disease. Study summary: Antithyroid drug use was under 3 months in newly diagnosed Graves' patients.

CDR1 is WSHSY, CDR2 SAAADI, per germline. Trimming removed 4 bases from V and 4 bases from J, with 12 bases in between. The CDR3 loop spans 14 amino acids. Study findings and constraints: Only peripheral blood was studied, not thyroid tissue. Persistent disease exhibited a predilection for TRBV28, TRBJ1-2 and TRBJ2-5.

As for time point: newly diagnosed GD, antithyroid drugs for less than 3 months. Following extraction of RNA from PBMCs, that RNA was used to make the TCR library. Arm-PCR with iRepertoire HTBI primers amplified the CDR3 regions for these TCR beta libraries. Using its own MiXCR run on the multiplex PCR reads, TCRdb lists one record per CDR3 protein. Here the sample spans hundreds of thousands of distinct CDR3 sequences, about 15% being singletons. This clonotype was seen a few times. The antigen is undetermined. The same specimen was also included in a second study, on T cells in Graves' hyperthyroidism and ophthalmopathy.

The TCR originated in a woman in her 40s with Graves disease. This specimen was peripheral blood mononuclear cells (PBMCs), taken at new diagnosis, from a patient treated with antithyroid drugs. The chain uses TRBV10-2 and TRBJ2-3, with D perhaps TRBD2 (5 bases). As DNA, the CDR3 is TGCGCCAGCAGTGGGGCCCTCGGGGCAGATACGCAGTATTTT. This translates into CASSGALGADTQYF.